A selection of T cell receptor beta chains follows, all from one sample in a study of cytomegalovirus exposure and HLA in healthy donors. Clones were sequenced by immunoSEQ multiplex PCR, and TCRdb holds only the in-frame ones, with some missing. This sample yields about 160,000 clones, of which around 88% are seen a single time; more than 0.7% belongs to the top ten. Sequencing was performed on PBMCs. These receptors were obtained from a woman in her twenties or thirties in good health and CMV-seronegative. CDR3s include the opening cysteine and the closing phenylalanine or tryptophan. A D gene is named only where the DNA matches it firmly. Clone size is given for some rows only: seen once, a few or many times, or a class if the clone is expanded.

abundance: NA; v_gene: TRBV7-2; d_gene: TRBD1; j_gene: TRBJ2-4; CDR3aa: CASSLRTGGPLAKNIQYF; CDR3nt: TGTGCCAGCAGCTTAAGGACAGGGGGTCCACTAGCCAAAAACATTCAGTACTTC
abundance: NA; v_gene: TRBV7-9; d_gene: TRBD1; j_gene: TRBJ2-5; CDR3aa: CASSLGGSETQYF; CDR3nt: TGTGCCAGCAGCCTAGGGGGCTCGGAGACCCAGTACTTC
abundance: NA; v_gene: TRBV27; d_gene: TRBD1; j_gene: TRBJ1-6; CDR3aa: CASSLLGTGVDSPLHF; CDR3nt: TGTGCCAGCAGTTTACTCGGGACAGGGGTTGATTCACCCCTCCACTTT
abundance: NA; v_gene: TRBV29-1; d_gene: NA; j_gene: TRBJ1-1; CDR3aa: CSGAEAMNTEAFF; CDR3nt: TGCAGCGGGGCGGAGGCAATGAACACTGAAGCTTTCTTT
abundance: NA; v_gene: TRBV28; d_gene: TRBD2; j_gene: TRBJ2-7; CDR3aa: CASSLSIGSRTSGTYEQYF; CDR3nt: TGTGCCAGCAGTTTATCCATCGGGTCCCGCACTAGCGGGACTTACGAGCAGTACTTC
abundance: NA; v_gene: TRBV19; d_gene: NA; j_gene: TRBJ1-2; CDR3aa: CASSPIQGLGGYTF; CDR3nt: TGTGCCAGTAGTCCCATCCAGGGGTTGGGTGGCTACACCTTC
abundance: NA; v_gene: TRBV27; d_gene: TRBD2; j_gene: TRBJ2-3; CDR3aa: CASSWGLAGGKDTQYF; CDR3nt: TGTGCCAGCAGTTGGGGACTAGCGGGAGGGAAAGATACGCAGTATTTT
abundance: NA; v_gene: TRBV18; d_gene: NA; j_gene: TRBJ2-6; CDR3aa: CASSPSSGANVLTF; CDR3nt: TGTGCCAGCTCACCGAGCTCTGGGGCCAACGTCCTGACTTTC
abundance: once; v_gene: TRBV18; d_gene: NA; j_gene: TRBJ2-7; CDR3aa: CASSQSSSWQGYEQYF; CDR3nt: TGTGCCAGCTCACAATCATCATCATGGCAGGGCTACGAGCAGTACTTC
abundance: NA; v_gene: TRBV25-1; d_gene: NA; j_gene: TRBJ1-1; CDR3aa: CASSGDLRGNTEAFF; CDR3nt: TGTGCCAGCAGTGGGGATCTTCGGGGGAACACTGAAGCTTTCTTT
abundance: NA; v_gene: TRBV7-9; d_gene: TRBD2; j_gene: TRBJ2-3; CDR3aa: CASSLELTGGATDTQYF; CDR3nt: TGTGCCAGCAGCTTAGAGCTTACCGGGGGGGCCACAGATACGCAGTATTTT
abundance: NA; v_gene: TRBV25-1; d_gene: NA; j_gene: TRBJ2-5; CDR3aa: CASSELRGRETQYF; CDR3nt: TGTGCCAGCAGTGAATTGAGGGGGAGAGAGACCCAGTACTTC
abundance: NA; v_gene: TRBV29-1; d_gene: NA; j_gene: TRBJ1-1; CDR3aa: CSASRAGGTEAFF; CDR3nt: TGCAGCGCCAGCCGGGCGGGAGGCACTGAAGCTTTCTTT
abundance: once; v_gene: TRBV5-1; d_gene: NA; j_gene: TRBJ2-5; CDR3aa: CASSLRQGEWTQYF; CDR3nt: TGCGCCAGCAGCTTACGGCAGGGCGAATGGACCCAGTACTTC
abundance: NA; v_gene: TRBV5-6; d_gene: NA; j_gene: TRBJ2-7; CDR3aa: CASSLSLASYEQYF; CDR3nt: TGTGCCAGCAGCTTGTCCCTTGCCTCCTACGAGCAGTACTTC